The rows below give T cell receptor beta chains drawn from one sample of a study of T cells after yellow fever vaccination. MiXCR, run by TCRdb on the 5' RACE reads, gives a single entry per CDR3 protein. The sample has 25,000 to 30,000 distinct CDR3 sequences, around 5% seen once; the top ten hold about 38%. Sequencing used CD8+ T cells sorted from PBMCs, obtained 10 days after the yellow fever booster vaccination. The receptors shown here come from a man under 40 who received the YFV17D yellow fever vaccine. Each CDR3 is given with its conserved first and last residue. D genes are given only for firm matches. The listing skips clone size in some rows; elsewhere it reads once, few, many or a size class.

TGCAGTGCTAGATCTAGCGACAATGAGCAGTTCTTC	CSARSSDNEQFF	TRBV20-1	TRBJ2-1	many	-
TGTGCCAGCAGCTTTATCTGGACAGGTGAGGCAGATGAGCAGTTCTTC	CASSFIWTGEADEQFF	TRBV7-9	TRBJ2-1	many	TRBD1
TGTGCCAGCAGTTTACTCCCGGACTCAAACATTCAGTACTTC	CASSLLPDSNIQYF	TRBV28	TRBJ2-4	many	-
TGCAGTGCTTTTACTAGCGGGAGGCACACCGGGGAGCTGTTTTTT	CSAFTSGRHTGELFF	TRBV20-1	TRBJ2-2	many	TRBD2
TGTGCCATCAGTACCGGGAAAGAAGACTACGAGCAGTACTTC	CAISTGKEDYEQYF	TRBV10-3	TRBJ2-7	many	-
TGCAGTGCGGTAGACCTAGCGGTAGGAGCCACAGATACGCAGTATTTT	CSAVDLAVGATDTQYF	TRBV20-1	TRBJ2-3	-	TRBD2
TGCAGTGCTATTTTGTTTGGGCTAGCGGGAGGCAATGAGCAGTTCTTC	CSAILFGLAGGNEQFF	TRBV20-1	TRBJ2-1	many	TRBD2
TGTGCCGCCAGTGACTCCGGGACTAGCGGGAGGGCCAGGTGGGTCCCAAATGAGCAGTTCTTC	CAASDSGTSGRARWVPNEQFF	TRBV24-1	TRBJ2-1	once	TRBD2
TGTGCCAGCAGCCCCTGGCCTAGCGGGAGCACAGATACGCAGTATTTT	CASSPWPSGSTDTQYF	TRBV5-5	TRBJ2-3	few	TRBD2
TGCAGCGTCGTAGACATCACCACCGGGGAGCTGTTTTTT	CSVVDITTGELFF	TRBV29-1	TRBJ2-2	many	-
TGTGCCAGCAGCTTCGAGGTGAGCTCCTACAATGAGCAGTTCTTC	CASSFEVSSYNEQFF	TRBV11-2	TRBJ2-1	many	-
TGTGCCAGCAGTTGGCTAACAGGGGGACTCGGGAATGAGCAGTTCTTC	CASSWLTGGLGNEQFF	TRBV27	TRBJ2-1	many	TRBD1
TGTGCCAGCAGCCCCAACGGGGGGGGATTTGATGAAAAACTGTTTTTT	CASSPNGGGFDEKLFF	TRBV7-8	TRBJ1-4	many	-
TGCAGTGCTAGAGATCTAGGGAACACTGAAGCTTTCTTT	CSARDLGNTEAFF	TRBV20-1	TRBJ1-1	many	-
TGTGCCAGCAGTCTTGGCGTCGCGGGCTACACCTTC	CASSLGVAGYTF	TRBV28	TRBJ1-2	many	-
TGCAGTGCTAGAGATCTGGAGGGGTTTTCCTACAATGAGCAGTTCTTC	CSARDLEGFSYNEQFF	TRBV20-1	TRBJ2-1	many	-
TGTGCCAGCAGTTTTCTAGCGGGAGGGGCCAATGAGCAGTTCTTC	CASSFLAGGANEQFF	TRBV6-2/TRBV6-3	TRBJ2-1	many	TRBD2
TGTGCCAGCAGGCTACTAGCGGGAGACCCTAGCTCCTACAATGAGCAGTTCTTC	CASRLLAGDPSSYNEQFF	TRBV7-8	TRBJ2-1	many	TRBD2
TGTGCCAGCAGCTTAAGAACTAGCGGGAGTCCGGATACGCAGTATTTT	CASSLRTSGSPDTQYF	TRBV7-2	TRBJ2-3	many	TRBD2
TGTGCCAGCAGTTCCCTGTCTGAGAGCTCCTATAATTCACCCCTCCACTTT	CASSSLSESSYNSPLHF	TRBV6-5	TRBJ1-6	many	-
TGTGCCAGCAGCCAAGATGGCTACTTCCAGGTGGAAGATACGCAGTATTTT	CASSQDGYFQVEDTQYF	TRBV3-1	TRBJ2-3	many	-
TGTGCCAGCAGCCAAGATTGGGGACCCAGCTCCTACAATGAGCAGTTCTTC	CASSQDWGPSSYNEQFF	TRBV3-1	TRBJ2-1	many	-
TGTGCCAGCAGCTTAGGGGCTCCGGAGACCCAGTACTTC	CASSLGAPETQYF	TRBV7-9	TRBJ2-5	many	-
TGTGCCAGCAGCTTAGCCGGGCCGGGACTGGACTCCTACGAGCAGTACTTC	CASSLAGPGLDSYEQYF	TRBV7-6	TRBJ2-7	many	-
TGTGCCAGCAGTCCTGGGGCCAACGTCCTGACTTTC	CASSPGANVLTF	TRBV12-3/TRBV12-4	TRBJ2-6	many	-
TGTGCCAGCAGTTTTAGTCTCAACACCGGGGAGCTGTTTTTT	CASSFSLNTGELFF	TRBV12-3/TRBV12-4	TRBJ2-2	many	-
TGTGCCAGCAGCGGGGGGAATTTAGGTCAGCCCCAGCATTTT	CASSGGNLGQPQHF	TRBV9	TRBJ1-5	many	-
TGTGCCTGGAGAGCCGGGACTAGTGACACCGGGGAGCTGTTTTTT	CAWRAGTSDTGELFF	TRBV30	TRBJ2-2	medium-sized	TRBD2
TGCAGTGCTAGAGGGGGTATGGTGGGGGAGACCCAGTACTTC	CSARGGMVGETQYF	TRBV20-1	TRBJ2-5	many	-
TGTGCCAGCAGCTTAGACGGGACTGGAATCCTGGAGACCCAGTACTTC	CASSLDGTGILETQYF	TRBV7-2	TRBJ2-5	many	-
TGTGCCAACACCATCAGGTTCCGATCCTACAATGAGCAGTTCTTC	CANTIRFRSYNEQFF	TRBV27	TRBJ2-1	many	-
TGTGCCAGCAGCCCCAGGGATGGGACAAGCCAAGAGACCCAGTACTTC	CASSPRDGTSQETQYF	TRBV9	TRBJ2-5	many	-
TGTGCCAGCAGTTCAGGGTTTGGAAATGGCTACACCTTC	CASSSGFGNGYTF	TRBV28	TRBJ1-2	many	-
TGCGCCAGCAGTTACACCGGGGAGCTGTTTTTT	CASSYTGELFF	TRBV5-1	TRBJ2-2	many	-
TGTGCCAGCAGCGCCGGACTCCTCACCGGGGAGCTGTTTTTT	CASSAGLLTGELFF	TRBV7-9	TRBJ2-2	many	-
TGTGCCAGCAGCACACTCCCGACTAGCGGGACCCACAATGAGCAGTTCTTC	CASSTLPTSGTHNEQFF	TRBV28	TRBJ2-1	many	TRBD2
TGTGCCAGCAGCCACCCCGGGACCCGAGACTCCTACGAGCAGTACTTC	CASSHPGTRDSYEQYF	TRBV7-2	TRBJ2-7	many	-
TGTGCCACCAATGAGCAGTTCTTC	CATNEQFF	TRBV7-9	TRBJ2-1	many	-
TGTGCCAGCAGTTACGCCGTCTCAGATACGCAGTATTTT	CASSYAVSDTQYF	TRBV6-5	TRBJ2-3	many	-
TGTGCCAGCAGCCAAGACATCGGCGGGGAGCTGTTTTTT	CASSQDIGGELFF	TRBV4-2	TRBJ2-2	many	-
TGTGCCATCAGTCCCGGGAGGACTAGCGGGAGAGATCTCTCAGATACGCAGTATTTT	CAISPGRTSGRDLSDTQYF	TRBV10-3	TRBJ2-3	few	TRBD2
TGTGCCAGCAGCTTCGGTCCTCTAGCGGGAGGGTTTTACGAGCAGTACTTC	CASSFGPLAGGFYEQYF	TRBV7-6	TRBJ2-7	many	TRBD2
TGTGCCAGCAGTCCACTAGGGACCGCAGACTACGAGCAGTACTTC	CASSPLGTADYEQYF	TRBV28	TRBJ2-7	many	-
TGTGCCAGCAGTCACCCCAACAACTCCTACGAGCAGTACTTC	CASSHPNNSYEQYF	TRBV11-3	TRBJ2-7	many	-
TGCAGTGCTAGAGATCCCCGGGACAGGGCCCTTGACATTCAGTACTTC	CSARDPRDRALDIQYF	TRBV20-1	TRBJ2-4	many	TRBD1
TGTGCCAGCAGCCGGACCTACAAAGGGGACCTTCAGAACTCCTACGAGCAGTACTTC	CASSRTYKGDLQNSYEQYF	TRBV7-8	TRBJ2-7	many	-
TGTGCCAGCAGCCAAGTAGTCTACGAGCAGTACTTC	CASSQVVYEQYF	TRBV3-1	TRBJ2-7	-	-
TGTGCCAGTAGTACCGAGGGGCGGGTACTCGCCGAGCAGTACTTC	CASSTEGRVLAEQYF	TRBV19	TRBJ2-7	many	-
TGTGCCAGCAGCTTAGCGATACAGGGCAACGAGCAGTACTTC	CASSLAIQGNEQYF	TRBV7-6	TRBJ2-7	many	-
TGTGCCAGTAGTATCTTGGTGGGTAGCGAGCAGTACTTC	CASSILVGSEQYF	TRBV19	TRBJ2-7	many	-
TGTGCCACCAGCAGACTCTCGACAGCCGATACTGAAGCTTTCTTT	CATSRLSTADTEAFF	TRBV15	TRBJ1-1	many	-
TGTGCCAGCAGCCAATATCCAGGGACCCCGGGGCGCACAGATACGCAGTATTTT	CASSQYPGTPGRTDTQYF	TRBV4-2	TRBJ2-3	many	-
TGCAGTTCCGAGGGAGAAAAAGAGACCCAGTACTTC	CSSEGEKETQYF	TRBV29-1	TRBJ2-5	few	-
TGCGCCAGCTACCGGGACAGGGGCTACGAGCAGTACTTC	CASYRDRGYEQYF	TRBV5-1	TRBJ2-7	-	TRBD1
TGTGCCAGCAGCATAACAGGGGCCTCTGGAAACACCATATATTTT	CASSITGASGNTIYF	TRBV12-3/TRBV12-4	TRBJ1-3	many	TRBD1
TGTGCCAGCAGCTTGGCCGTGGATGAGCAGTTCTTC	CASSLAVDEQFF	TRBV5-6	TRBJ2-1	many	-
TGTGCCACCAGCGGACCCGGGCAAACGTACAATGAGCAGTTCTTC	CATSGPGQTYNEQFF	TRBV15	TRBJ2-1	many	-
TGTGCCAGCAGCCAATCGGTGTGGGGATTTGAGACCCAGTACTTC	CASSQSVWGFETQYF	TRBV14	TRBJ2-5	many	-
TGTGCCAGCAGTTTAGGGGGAAGCGGCACAGATACGCAGTATTTT	CASSLGGSGTDTQYF	TRBV12-3/TRBV12-4	TRBJ2-3	many	-
TGTGCCACCAGTGCACTCGGGACGTTCTACGAGCAGTACTTC	CATSALGTFYEQYF	TRBV24-1	TRBJ2-7	many	-